This passage covers 15 T cell receptor beta chains from one sample sequenced in a study of blood T cell repertoires in COVID-19. Libraries were prepared by immunoSEQ multiplex PCR; TCRdb keeps only in-frame clonotypes and omits some of them. Here the sample spans roughly 70,000 clones, 75% to 95% being singletons. The material sequenced was peripheral blood. These receptors came from a human donor with active COVID-19. The donor label of this sample is uncertain.

The chain employs TRBV27 and TRBJ1-1, with D unresolved. The ends were cut back, 5 bases at V and 1 base at J, with 20 bases in the middle. The CDR3 sequence is 17 residues long. CDR1 and CDR2 from the germline V gene are MNHEY and SMNVEV (reference sequence). The CDR3 region has the DNA TGTGCCAGCAGTAGGAGGGCCGCCTATCGCCCGAACACTGAAGCTTTCTTT. It encodes CASSRRAAYRPNTEAFF.

This chain joins TRBV4-1 and TRBJ2-1, with no clear D. V lost 0 bases and J 12 bases, leaving 9 bases between the germline ends. The CDR3 is made up of 12 amino acids. Germline loops: CDR1 MGHRA, CDR2 YSYEKL. The CDR3 nucleotides are TGCGCCAGCAGCCAAGACGGGTCGTGGCAGTTCTTC. Its translation is CASSQDGSWQFF.

The chain employs TRBV4-3 and TRBJ1-2, with TRBD1 matching 9 bases. Losses at the gene ends were 3 bases for V and 8 bases for J; bases not matched to a gene: 10. This CDR3 has 15 residues. Germline CDR1 reads LGHNA; CDR2 reads YSLEER. CDR3 bases: TGCGCCAGCAGCCAGGGCCCGGGACAGGGATACGGCTACACCTTC. Its translation is CASSQGPGQGYGYTF.

The chain couples TRBV28 to TRBJ1-4; 7 bases align to TRBD1. This CDR3 has 16 amino acids. V was clipped by 2 bases and J by 8 bases; unmatched bases: 11. The V gene's germline CDR1 is MDHEN and CDR2 SYDVKM. CDR3 sequence: CASSLATGKAGEKLFF. CDR3 coding DNA: TGTGCCAGCAGTTTAGCGACAGGGAAGGCCGGAGAAAAACTGTTTTTT.

This chain uses TRBV9 with TRBJ2-7; 10 bases are shared with TRBD2. Looked up from germline, CDR1 is SGDLS and CDR2 is YYNGEE. V lost 6 bases to trimming and J lost 2 bases; unmatched junction nucleotides: 5. CDR3 length equals 14 residues. The CDR3 spells CASNEGLAAYEQYF. The CDR3, as DNA: TGTGCCAGCAACGAAGGACTAGCGGCCTACGAGCAGTACTTC.

The V gene is TRBV5-1, the J gene TRBJ2-1, with 13 bases that match TRBD2. Per germline, CDR1 SGHRS and CDR2 YFSETQ. V lost 4 bases, J lost 10 bases, and 8 bases stayed unmatched. The CDR3 is 15 amino acids. CDR3 sequence reads: CASSPGLAGKGEQFF. In nucleotides, the CDR3 is TGCGCCAGCAGCCCGGGACTAGCGGGAAAAGGCGAGCAGTTCTTC.

V gene TRBV28 combines with J gene TRBJ2-7; TRBD1 matches at 9 bases. Germline V gene data show CDR1 as MDHEN and CDR2 as SYDVKM. V shed 5 bases and J 2 bases; nucleotides not matched to a gene: 10. CDR3 length equals 16 residues. Here the CDR3 reads CASSPSGTGFPYEQYF. The CDR3 DNA sequence: TGTGCCAGCAGTCCCTCCGGGACAGGGTTCCCCTACGAGCAGTACTTC. Full variable domain (remainder filled in from reference TRBV28 and TRBJ2-7): DVKVTQSSRYLVKRTGEKVFLECVQDMDHENMFWYRQDPGLGLRLIYFSYDVKMKEKGDIPEGYSVSREKKERFSLILESASTNQTSMYLCASSPSGTGFPYEQYFGPGTRLTVT.

The chain links TRBV11-2 to TRBJ2-7; 7 bases are a match to TRBD1. The V gene's germline CDR1 is SGHAT and CDR2 FQNNGV. This CDR3 is built from 13 residues. Trimming cost V 7 bases and J 2 bases; bases outside gene matches: 5. CDR3 sequence reads: CASTDRAAYEQYF. In DNA, the CDR3 is TGTGCCAGCACCGACAGGGCAGCCTACGAGCAGTACTTC.

The chain couples TRBV6-2 or TRBV6-3 to TRBJ2-7; TRBD2 matches 9 bases. Looked up from germline, CDR1 is MNHEY and CDR2 is SVGEGT. Trimming at V came to 2 bases and at J to 7 bases, leaving 6 bases not matched to a gene. CDR3 size: 14 residues. The DNA for the CDR3 is TGTGCCAGCAGTTACACCCCGCGGGGGGGGGAGCAGTACTTC. The encoded protein is CASSYTPRGGEQYF.

CDR3 in amino acids: CASQPGQGGPYEQYF. The CDR3 DNA is TGTGCCAGCCAACCGGGGCAGGGGGGCCCCTACGAGCAGTACTTC. The gene calls are TRBV18 and TRBJ2-7; weak D call: TRBD1 (7 bases). Germline assignment: CDR1 KGHSH and CDR2 LQKENI. The CDR3 consists of 15 residues. The germline V and J ends were trimmed by 8 bases and 2 bases, with 19 bases remaining between them.

The gene calls are TRBV9 and TRBJ2-5; 8 nucleotides match TRBD1. The ends lost 4 bases at V and 5 bases at J; junction bases unmatched: 7. Germline V gene sequence: CDR1 SGDLS, CDR2 YYNGEE. The CDR3 has 14 residues. CDR3 protein: CASSNNRGRETQYF. The CDR3 DNA sequence: TGTGCCAGCAGCAACAACAGGGGGAGGGAGACCCAGTACTTC.

The DNA for the CDR3 is TGTGCCAGCAGCATTGGACAGGGTAATGAAAAACTGTTTTTT. It translates to CASSIGQGNEKLFF. The V call is TRBV7-2, the J call TRBJ1-4; 8 bases agree with TRBD1. The CDR3 runs 14 residues. Germline V gives CDR1 SGHTA, CDR2 FQGNSA. V gave up 5 bases and J gave up 4 bases; unmatched junction bases: 3.

The V call is TRBV4-3, the J call TRBJ1-2; D is unresolved. This CDR3 has 14 amino acids. Germline loops: CDR1 LGHNA, CDR2 YSLEER. V lost 0 bases, J lost 7 bases, and 12 bases lay in between. Here the CDR3 reads CASSQETAASGYTF. CDR3 DNA sequence: TGCGCCAGCAGCCAAGAAACAGCGGCATCTGGCTACACCTTC.

This chain joins TRBV3-1 (or the pseudogene TRBV3-2) and TRBJ2-7; 10 nucleotides line up with TRBD2. Germline V gene sequence: CDR1 LGHDT, CDR2 YNNKEL (reference sequence). V lost 3 bases and J lost 3; bases outside the gene matches: 8. The CDR3 sequence is 16 residues long. The CDR3 reads CASSHRLAGVGYEQYF. CDR3 nucleotide sequence: TGTGCCAGCAGCCACCGGCTAGCGGGAGTGGGCTACGAGCAGTACTTC.

The genes are TRBV28 and TRBJ1-2; TRBD1 aligns across 7 bases. V shed 8 bases, J shed 5 bases, and the junction held 5 bases outside the gene matches. CDR3 size: 12 residues. Germline loops: CDR1 MDHEN, CDR2 SYDVKM. The CDR3 DNA reads as TGTGCCAGCGACCGGGACAGTTATGGCTACACCTTC. This sequence encodes CASDRDSYGYTF.